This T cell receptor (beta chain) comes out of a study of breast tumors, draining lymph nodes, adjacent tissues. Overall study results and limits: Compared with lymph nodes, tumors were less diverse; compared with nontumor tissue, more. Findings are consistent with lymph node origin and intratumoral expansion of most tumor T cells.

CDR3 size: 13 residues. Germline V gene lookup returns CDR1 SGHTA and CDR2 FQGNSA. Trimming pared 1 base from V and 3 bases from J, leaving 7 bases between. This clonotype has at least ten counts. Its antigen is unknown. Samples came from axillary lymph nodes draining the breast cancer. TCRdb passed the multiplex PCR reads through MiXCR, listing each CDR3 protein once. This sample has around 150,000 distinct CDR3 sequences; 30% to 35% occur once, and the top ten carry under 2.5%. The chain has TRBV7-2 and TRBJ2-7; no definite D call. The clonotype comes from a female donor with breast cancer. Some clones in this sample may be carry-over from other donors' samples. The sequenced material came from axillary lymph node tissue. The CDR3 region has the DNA TGTGCCAGCAGCTTAGGTATGAACTACGAGCAGTACGTC. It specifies CASSLGMNYEQYV.